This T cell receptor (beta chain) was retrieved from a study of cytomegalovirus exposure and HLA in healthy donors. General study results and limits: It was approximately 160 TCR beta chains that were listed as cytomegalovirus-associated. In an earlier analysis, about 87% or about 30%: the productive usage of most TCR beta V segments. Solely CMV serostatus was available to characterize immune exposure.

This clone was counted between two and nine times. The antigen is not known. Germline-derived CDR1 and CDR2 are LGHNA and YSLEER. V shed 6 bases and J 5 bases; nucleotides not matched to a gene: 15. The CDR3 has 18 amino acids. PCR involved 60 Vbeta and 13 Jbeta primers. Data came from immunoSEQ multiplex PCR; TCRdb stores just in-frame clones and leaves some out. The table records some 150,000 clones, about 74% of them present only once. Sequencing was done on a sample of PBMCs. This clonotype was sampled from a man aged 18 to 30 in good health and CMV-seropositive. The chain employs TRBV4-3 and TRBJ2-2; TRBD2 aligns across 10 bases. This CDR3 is CASSTQGGLAGVTGELFF. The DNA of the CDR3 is TGCGCCAGCAGTACACAGGGGGGGCTAGCGGGAGTTACCGGGGAGCTGTTTTTT.